This entry is about one T cell receptor (beta chain). This CDR3 is built from 12 residues. V trimming: 7 bases; J trimming: 5 bases; junction bases outside the gene matches: 4. Germline loops: CDR1 SQVTM, CDR2 ANQGSEA. As originally analysed: Using reference gene primer amplification, nucleated cell counts were estimated. Profiled with immunoSEQ multiplex PCR; TCRdb holds only in-frame clones, not every one. The V and J calls and clone size come from that table; D and trimming were worked out from the DNA. The table lists some 150,000 clones, roughly nine tenths of them singletons. This entry comes from a study of blood T cell repertoires in COVID-19. Study-level information: The study drew acute and convalescent COVID-19 samples from the United States, Italy and Spain. PBMCs, B-cell-depleted T cells, or T cells were the source of the cDNA or gDNA that made up the material.

The TCR originated in a human donor in a cohort sampled during active COVID-19. Sequencing was done on a sample of peripheral blood. The chain is built from TRBV29-1 and TRBJ2-2; 7 bases are a match to TRBD2. The CDR3 spells CSGLRETGELFF. The CDR3 nucleotides read TGCAGCGGTTTGCGGGAGACCGGGGAGCTGTTTTTT.